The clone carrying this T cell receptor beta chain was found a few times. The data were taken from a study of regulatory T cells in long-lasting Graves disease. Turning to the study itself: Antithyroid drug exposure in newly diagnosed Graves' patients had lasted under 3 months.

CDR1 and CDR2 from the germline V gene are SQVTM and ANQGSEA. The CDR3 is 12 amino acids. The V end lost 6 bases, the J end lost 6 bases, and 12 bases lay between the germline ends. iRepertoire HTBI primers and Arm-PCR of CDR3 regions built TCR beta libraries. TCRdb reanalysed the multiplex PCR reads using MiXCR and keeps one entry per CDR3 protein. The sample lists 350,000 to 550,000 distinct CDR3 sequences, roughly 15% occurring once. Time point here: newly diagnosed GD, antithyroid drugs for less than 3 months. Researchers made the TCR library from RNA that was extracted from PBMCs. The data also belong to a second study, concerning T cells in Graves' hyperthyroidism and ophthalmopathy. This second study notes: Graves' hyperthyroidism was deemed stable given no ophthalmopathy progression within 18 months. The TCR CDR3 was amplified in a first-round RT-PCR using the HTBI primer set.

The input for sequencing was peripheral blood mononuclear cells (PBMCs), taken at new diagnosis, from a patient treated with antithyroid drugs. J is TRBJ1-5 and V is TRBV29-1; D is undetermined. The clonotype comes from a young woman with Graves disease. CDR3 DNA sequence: TGCAGCGTCGCAAACGGAGGTCAGCCCCAGCATTTT. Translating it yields CSVANGGQPQHF.